A selection of T cell receptor beta chains follows, all from one sample in a study of T cell changes during pregnancy in multiple sclerosis. The assay was immunoSEQ multiplex PCR, and TCRdb's table has in-frame clones only and misses some. Of about 40,000 clones in the sample, about 92% were seen once. The sequencing here drew on peripheral blood, taken before pregnancy. The origin of the receptors is a female donor with multiple sclerosis, enrolled in a pregnancy study. The CDR3 runs from the conserved cysteine through the conserved F or W. Each record gives: D gene, clone size, J gene, V gene, CDR3 protein, CDR3 DNA. D genes are given only for firm matches. Size is stated for part of the rows, as once, few or many counts, or as a class when the clone is expanded.

D gene: TRBD2
clone size: .
J gene: TRBJ2-7
V gene: TRBV5-1
CDR3 protein: CASSGGREGFYEQYF
CDR3 DNA: TGCGCCAGCAGTGGGGGGCGGGAGGGCTTCTACGAGCAGTACTTC

D gene: TRBD1
clone size: .
J gene: TRBJ2-7
V gene: TRBV6-5
CDR3 protein: CASSSGQAPYEQYF
CDR3 DNA: TGTGCCAGCAGCTCAGGACAGGCCCCATACGAGCAGTACTTC

D gene: TRBD2
clone size: .
J gene: TRBJ2-1
V gene: TRBV4-3
CDR3 protein: CASSIRLANTLGVNNEQFF
CDR3 DNA: TGCGCCAGCAGCATCCGACTAGCGAACACCTTGGGGGTGAACAATGAGCAGTTCTTC

D gene: TRBD2
clone size: .
J gene: TRBJ2-2
V gene: TRBV10-1
CDR3 protein: CASSERDAGEFPGELFF
CDR3 DNA: TGCGCCAGCAGTGAGCGGGATGCGGGAGAGTTCCCCGGGGAGCTGTTTTTT

D gene: TRBD1
clone size: few
J gene: TRBJ1-2
V gene: TRBV13
CDR3 protein: CASSKQGGYGYTF
CDR3 DNA: TGTGCCAGCAGCAAACAGGGGGGCTATGGCTACACCTTC

D gene: .
clone size: .
J gene: TRBJ1-1
V gene: TRBV10-1
CDR3 protein: CASSESRGFEAFF
CDR3 DNA: TGCGCCAGCAGTGAGTCGCGGGGGTTTGAAGCTTTCTTT

D gene: .
clone size: .
J gene: TRBJ2-5
V gene: TRBV7-2
CDR3 protein: CASSFSGGGETQYF
CDR3 DNA: TGTGCCAGCAGCTTCTCCGGGGGAGGAGAGACCCAGTACTTC

D gene: .
clone size: .
J gene: TRBJ2-3
V gene: TRBV21-1
CDR3 protein: CATLLAGNVTDTQYF
CDR3 DNA: TGTGCCACCCTACTAGCGGGAAATGTCACAGATACGCAGTATTTT

D gene: .
clone size: .
J gene: TRBJ2-7
V gene: TRBV27
CDR3 protein: CASSLGRSYEQYF
CDR3 DNA: TGTGCCAGCAGTTTAGGCCGTTCCTACGAGCAGTACTTC

D gene: .
clone size: .
J gene: TRBJ1-1
V gene: TRBV29-1
CDR3 protein: CSVGRGDTEAFF
CDR3 DNA: TGCAGCGTTGGTAGGGGTGACACTGAAGCTTTCTTT

D gene: .
clone size: .
J gene: TRBJ2-7
V gene: TRBV28
CDR3 protein: CASSPPDRGYEQYF
CDR3 DNA: TGTGCCAGCAGTCCTCCCGACAGAGGCTACGAGCAGTACTTC

D gene: TRBD1
clone size: .
J gene: TRBJ1-2
V gene: TRBV29-1
CDR3 protein: CSVEPTGNYGYTF
CDR3 DNA: TGCAGCGTTGAGCCGACAGGGAACTATGGCTACACCTTC

D gene: .
clone size: .
J gene: TRBJ2-3
V gene: TRBV7-2
CDR3 protein: CASSRQRSSTDTQYF
CDR3 DNA: TGTGCCAGCAGCAGGCAGCGGTCGAGCACAGATACGCAGTATTTT

D gene: .
clone size: .
J gene: TRBJ1-5
V gene: TRBV6-6
CDR3 protein: CASKIERGNNQPQHF
CDR3 DNA: TGTGCCAGCAAGATTGAGAGAGGGAACAATCAGCCCCAGCATTTT

D gene: TRBD2
clone size: .
J gene: TRBJ2-1
V gene: TRBV6-1
CDR3 protein: CASISGTRRYNEQFF
CDR3 DNA: TGTGCCAGCATTAGTGGGACTAGACGATACAATGAGCAGTTCTTC

D gene: TRBD1
clone size: .
J gene: TRBJ2-1
V gene: TRBV10-3
CDR3 protein: CATIEGASYNEQFF
CDR3 DNA: TGTGCCACCATTGAGGGGGCCTCCTACAATGAGCAGTTCTTC

D gene: .
clone size: few
J gene: TRBJ1-1
V gene: TRBV19
CDR3 protein: CASRLGTGFTEAFF
CDR3 DNA: TGTGCCAGCCGCTTGGGAACAGGGTTCACTGAAGCTTTCTTT

D gene: TRBD1
clone size: .
J gene: TRBJ2-3
V gene: TRBV9
CDR3 protein: CASSFSGGESTDTQYF
CDR3 DNA: TGTGCCAGCAGCTTTTCAGGGGGAGAAAGCACAGATACGCAGTATTTT

D gene: .
clone size: .
J gene: TRBJ1-2
V gene: TRBV30
CDR3 protein: CAWKAQGFSWYYGYTF
CDR3 DNA: TGTGCCTGGAAGGCCCAGGGGTTCAGTTGGTACTATGGCTACACCTTC

D gene: TRBD2
clone size: .
J gene: TRBJ2-3
V gene: TRBV4-2
CDR3 protein: CASSRLIAGTSTDTQYF
CDR3 DNA: TGTGCCAGCAGCCGCCTCATAGCGGGGACTAGCACAGATACGCAGTATTTT

D gene: TRBD1
clone size: .
J gene: TRBJ2-7
V gene: TRBV28
CDR3 protein: CASRRQGSEQYF
CDR3 DNA: TGTGCCAGCAGAAGACAGGGTTCTGAGCAGTACTTC

D gene: TRBD2
clone size: .
J gene: TRBJ2-1
V gene: TRBV6-4
CDR3 protein: CASSISGNNEQFF
CDR3 DNA: TGTGCCAGCAGTATTAGCGGGAACAATGAGCAGTTCTTC

D gene: TRBD2
clone size: .
J gene: TRBJ2-7
V gene: TRBV2
CDR3 protein: CASSPRLAGGPLEQYF
CDR3 DNA: TGTGCCAGCAGTCCTCGACTAGCGGGAGGGCCTCTCGAGCAGTACTTC

D gene: .
clone size: medium-sized
J gene: TRBJ2-7
V gene: TRBV6-6
CDR3 protein: CASSYSFDRDYEQYF
CDR3 DNA: TGTGCCAGCAGTTACTCCTTCGACAGAGACTACGAGCAGTACTTC

D gene: TRBD2
clone size: .
J gene: TRBJ2-2
V gene: TRBV18
CDR3 protein: CASSALSGIPTGELFF
CDR3 DNA: TGTGCCAGCTCGGCACTTAGCGGGATCCCCACCGGGGAGCTGTTTTTT

D gene: .
clone size: .
J gene: TRBJ2-3
V gene: TRBV27
CDR3 protein: CASSYGSPPDTQYF
CDR3 DNA: TGTGCCAGCAGTTACGGGAGTCCCCCGGATACGCAGTATTTT

D gene: .
clone size: .
J gene: TRBJ2-3
V gene: TRBV27
CDR3 protein: CASGVTSSTSTDTQYF
CDR3 DNA: TGTGCCAGCGGGGTGACTAGTTCCACTAGCACAGATACGCAGTATTTT

D gene: .
clone size: .
J gene: TRBJ1-5
V gene: TRBV2
CDR3 protein: CASSEEGRRNQPQHF
CDR3 DNA: TGTGCCAGCAGTGAGGAGGGACGGCGCAATCAGCCCCAGCATTTT

D gene: .
clone size: once
J gene: TRBJ2-7
V gene: TRBV9
CDR3 protein: CASSLGGDSSYEQYF
CDR3 DNA: TGTGCCAGCAGCCTAGGGGGGGACAGTTCCTACGAGCAGTACTTC

D gene: .
clone size: .
J gene: TRBJ2-2
V gene: TRBV11-2
CDR3 protein: CASSLVSARRGGGELFF
CDR3 DNA: TGTGCCAGCAGCTTAGTCAGCGCCCGGAGGGGGGGCGGGGAGCTGTTTTTT

D gene: TRBD2
clone size: .
J gene: TRBJ2-7
V gene: TRBV7-2
CDR3 protein: CASSSRLAGAYEQYF
CDR3 DNA: TGTGCCAGCAGCTCCCGACTAGCGGGAGCCTACGAGCAGTACTTC

D gene: TRBD2
clone size: .
J gene: TRBJ2-2
V gene: TRBV28
CDR3 protein: CASSMGLAEIAVNTGELFF
CDR3 DNA: TGTGCCAGCAGCATGGGACTAGCGGAAATCGCCGTAAACACCGGGGAGCTGTTTTTT

D gene: TRBD1
clone size: .
J gene: TRBJ1-2
V gene: TRBV28
CDR3 protein: CASSATRQGDYGYTF
CDR3 DNA: TGTGCCAGCAGTGCAACTAGACAGGGGGACTATGGCTACACCTTC

D gene: .
clone size: .
J gene: TRBJ1-1
V gene: TRBV7-3
CDR3 protein: CASSNTGIREAFF
CDR3 DNA: TGTGCCAGCAGCAACACAGGTATTCGTGAAGCTTTCTTT

D gene: .
clone size: .
J gene: TRBJ2-1
V gene: TRBV5-1
CDR3 protein: CASSHGRESLNEQFF
CDR3 DNA: TGCGCCAGCAGCCACGGACGGGAGTCACTTAATGAGCAGTTCTTC

D gene: TRBD2
clone size: .
J gene: TRBJ2-7
V gene: TRBV27
CDR3 protein: CASSLVWEGSYEQYF
CDR3 DNA: TGTGCCAGCAGTTTAGTGTGGGAGGGGTCCTACGAGCAGTACTTC

D gene: TRBD2
clone size: .
J gene: TRBJ2-1
V gene: TRBV28
CDR3 protein: CASSLLAGVENEQFF
CDR3 DNA: TGTGCCAGCAGTCTTCTAGCGGGAGTAGAAAATGAGCAGTTCTTC

D gene: TRBD2
clone size: .
J gene: TRBJ2-1
V gene: TRBV25-1
CDR3 protein: CASSDWLAGSNEQFF
CDR3 DNA: TGTGCCAGCAGTGATTGGCTAGCGGGTTCCAATGAGCAGTTCTTC

D gene: TRBD2
clone size: .
J gene: TRBJ2-7
V gene: TRBV29-1
CDR3 protein: CSAETSGSPDEQYF
CDR3 DNA: TGCAGCGCCGAGACTAGCGGGAGTCCCGACGAGCAGTACTTC

D gene: TRBD2
clone size: .
J gene: TRBJ2-5
V gene: TRBV6-5
CDR3 protein: CASSYSWEGQETQYF
CDR3 DNA: TGTGCCAGCAGTTACTCGTGGGAGGGACAAGAGACCCAGTACTTC

D gene: .
clone size: .
J gene: TRBJ2-1
V gene: TRBV19
CDR3 protein: CASTGITYNEQFF
CDR3 DNA: TGTGCCAGTACGGGTATTACCTACAATGAGCAGTTCTTC

D gene: .
clone size: .
J gene: TRBJ1-4
V gene: TRBV21-1
CDR3 protein: CARPGQGPSGNEKLFF
CDR3 DNA: TGTGCCAGGCCGGGACAGGGGCCTTCCGGTAATGAAAAACTGTTTTTT

D gene: .
clone size: .
J gene: TRBJ2-7
V gene: TRBV6-1
CDR3 protein: CASRELGGSSYEQYF
CDR3 DNA: TGTGCCAGCAGGGAACTCGGGGGAAGCTCCTACGAGCAGTACTTC

D gene: TRBD2
clone size: .
J gene: TRBJ2-1
V gene: TRBV30
CDR3 protein: CAQTGTSGRNEQFF
CDR3 DNA: TGTGCCCAAACCGGGACTAGCGGGAGGAATGAGCAGTTCTTC

D gene: .
clone size: once
J gene: TRBJ2-5
V gene: TRBV19
CDR3 protein: CASSIDVLARETQYF
CDR3 DNA: TGTGCCAGTAGTATAGACGTCCTAGCGAGAGAGACCCAGTACTTC

D gene: .
clone size: few
J gene: TRBJ2-1
V gene: TRBV30
CDR3 protein: CAWSVEGNEQFF
CDR3 DNA: TGTGCCTGGAGTGTGGAGGGGAATGAGCAGTTCTTC

D gene: TRBD1
clone size: .
J gene: TRBJ1-5
V gene: TRBV4-2
CDR3 protein: CASLDREGSNQPQHF
CDR3 DNA: TGTGCCAGCTTGGACAGGGAGGGCAGCAATCAGCCCCAGCATTTT

D gene: .
clone size: .
J gene: TRBJ2-7
V gene: TRBV6-5
CDR3 protein: CASHGVGEQYF
CDR3 DNA: TGTGCCAGCCACGGGGTCGGCGAGCAGTACTTC